These T cell receptor beta chains were read from a single sample in a study of blood T cells in healthy people across ages. TCRdb re-analysed the 5' RACE reads in MiXCR, keeping a single row per CDR3 protein. In the table there are hundreds of thousands of distinct CDR3 sequences, approximately 59% of which are singletons. The sequencing input was blood. These receptors came from a man aged 55 to 70 in good health. CDR3s include the opening cysteine and the closing phenylalanine or tryptophan. A D gene is named only where the DNA matches it firmly. Clone size, where shown, is once, few, many, or a class for clones that have expanded.

size: .
J: TRBJ2-5
length: 15
V: TRBV29-1
D: TRBD2
CDR3: CSAVAGGSLQETQYF
DNA: TGCAGCGCTGTAGCGGGGGGCTCCCTCCAAGAGACCCAGTACTTC

size: .
J: TRBJ2-1
length: 17
V: TRBV5-1
D: TRBD1
CDR3: CASSLTTGGSGYNEQFF
DNA: TGCGCCAGCAGCTTAACTACAGGGGGCAGTGGCTACAATGAGCAGTTCTTC

size: .
J: TRBJ2-1
length: 15
V: TRBV29-1
D: .
CDR3: CSVVSLMDYNNEQFF
DNA: TGCAGCGTTGTTAGTCTAATGGACTATAACAATGAGCAGTTCTTC

size: .
J: TRBJ2-1
length: 15
V: TRBV12-3/TRBV12-4
D: .
CDR3: CASSSGRDLRDEQFF
DNA: TGTGCCAGCAGTTCGGGGCGGGACCTTAGGGATGAGCAGTTCTTC

size: few
J: TRBJ2-5
length: 13
V: TRBV5-4
D: .
CDR3: CASSLPSQETQYF
DNA: TGTGCCAGCAGCTTGCCGTCCCAAGAGACCCAGTACTTC

size: few
J: TRBJ2-5
length: 15
V: TRBV6-5
D: .
CDR3: CASSYSGGGGETQYF
DNA: TGTGCCAGCAGTTACTCTGGGGGGGGCGGAGAGACCCAGTACTTC

size: .
J: TRBJ1-6
length: 15
V: TRBV5-4
D: .
CDR3: CASSLEPDINSPLHF
DNA: TGTGCCAGCAGCTTGGAGCCAGATATTAATTCACCCCTCCACTTT

size: .
J: TRBJ2-5
length: 16
V: TRBV7-7
D: .
CDR3: CASSSQGLRDQETQYF
DNA: TGTGCCAGCAGCAGTCAAGGTCTCAGAGACCAAGAGACCCAGTACTTC

size: .
J: TRBJ1-2
length: 14
V: TRBV3-1
D: .
CDR3: CASSQLGLPYGYTF
DNA: TGTGCCAGCAGCCAACTGGGACTCCCCTATGGCTACACCTTC

size: few
J: TRBJ2-6
length: 13
V: TRBV5-1
D: .
CDR3: CASRSSGANVLTF
DNA: TGTGCCAGCAGGAGCTCTGGGGCCAACGTCCTGACTTTC

size: .
J: TRBJ2-3
length: 17
V: TRBV3-1
D: TRBD2
CDR3: CASSQRLAGASTDTQYF
DNA: TGTGCCAGCAGCCAGAGACTAGCGGGGGCCAGCACAGATACGCAGTATTTT

size: .
J: TRBJ1-1
length: 14
V: TRBV28
D: .
CDR3: CASSLSRGGTEAFF
DNA: TGTGCCAGCAGTTTATCGAGGGGGGGGACTGAAGCTTTCTTT

size: .
J: TRBJ1-6
length: 13
V: TRBV21-1
D: .
CDR3: CASSKGCNSPLHF
DNA: TGTGCCAGCAGCAAAGGTTGTAATTCACCCCTCCACTTT

size: .
J: TRBJ2-1
length: 14
V: TRBV5-1
D: .
CDR3: CASSETGRDDEQFF
DNA: TGCGCCAGCAGCGAGACGGGGAGAGACGATGAGCAGTTCTTC

size: .
J: TRBJ2-1
length: 13
V: TRBV12-3/TRBV12-4
D: .
CDR3: CASTKGEVNEQFF
DNA: TGTGCCAGCACCAAAGGGGAGGTCAATGAGCAGTTCTTC

size: few
J: TRBJ2-2
length: 14
V: TRBV7-2
D: TRBD1
CDR3: CASRGTANTGELFF
DNA: TGTGCCAGCAGAGGGACAGCGAACACCGGGGAGCTGTTTTTT

size: .
J: TRBJ2-7
length: 14
V: TRBV20-1
D: .
CDR3: CSASNGGPAYEQYF
DNA: TGCAGTGCTAGTAACGGCGGGCCGGCCTACGAGCAGTACTTC

size: once
J: TRBJ1-6
length: 15
V: TRBV7-6
D: TRBD1
CDR3: CASSRRDRGNSPLHF
DNA: TGTGCCAGCAGCCGACGGGACAGGGGCAATTCACCCCTCCACTTT

size: .
J: TRBJ2-1
length: 13
V: TRBV3-1
D: .
CDR3: CASSDSNLNEQFF
DNA: TGTGCCAGCAGCGACAGCAACCTCAATGAGCAGTTCTTC

size: few
J: TRBJ1-6
length: 14
V: TRBV20-1
D: .
CDR3: CSAPRQVQNSPLHF
DNA: TGCAGTGCTCCGCGACAGGTCCAAAATTCACCCCTCCACTTT

size: .
J: TRBJ2-5
length: 13
V: TRBV29-1
D: TRBD2
CDR3: CSVRGLAGETQYF
DNA: TGCAGCGTGAGGGGACTAGCGGGGGAGACCCAGTACTTC

size: .
J: TRBJ1-6
length: 12
V: TRBV3-1
D: .
CDR3: CASSQFGSLLHF
DNA: TGTGCCAGCAGCCAATTCGGCAGTCTACTCCACTTT

size: .
J: TRBJ2-3
length: 18
V: TRBV9
D: TRBD2
CDR3: CASSPRGWTSGDTDTQYF
DNA: TGTGCCAGCAGCCCCCGGGGGTGGACTAGCGGGGACACAGATACGCAGTATTTT

size: few
J: TRBJ2-4
length: 13
V: TRBV6-5
D: .
CDR3: CASSYSGHFEQYF
DNA: TGTGCCAGCAGTTACTCTGGGCATTTTGAGCAGTACTTC

size: .
J: TRBJ2-1
length: 14
V: TRBV5-1
D: .
CDR3: CASDPGGSYNEQFF
DNA: TGCGCCAGCGATCCAGGAGGGTCCTACAATGAGCAGTTCTTC

size: .
J: TRBJ2-3
length: 13
V: TRBV6-5
D: .
CDR3: CASRVSSAHTQYF
DNA: TGTGCCAGCAGAGTGTCTAGCGCACATACGCAGTATTTT

size: .
J: TRBJ2-5
length: 15
V: TRBV5-1
D: TRBD2
CDR3: CASSLTGRAGETQYF
DNA: TGCGCCAGCAGCTTGACGGGACGAGCGGGGGAGACCCAGTACTTC

size: .
J: TRBJ2-3
length: 14
V: TRBV24-1
D: .
CDR3: CATSAGYSTDTQYF
DNA: TGTGCCACCAGTGCAGGCTACAGCACAGATACGCAGTATTTT

size: .
J: TRBJ2-7
length: 14
V: TRBV28
D: .
CDR3: CASSTTGRAYEQYF
DNA: TGTGCCAGCAGTACCACAGGGAGGGCCTACGAGCAGTACTTC

size: .
J: TRBJ2-3
length: 15
V: TRBV5-6
D: TRBD2
CDR3: CASSLGGGFTDTQYF
DNA: TGTGCCAGCAGCTTAGGCGGGGGGTTCACAGATACGCAGTATTTT

size: .
J: TRBJ2-7
length: 13
V: TRBV10-2
D: .
CDR3: CASRAAAAYEQYF
DNA: TGCGCCAGCAGGGCCGCAGCAGCCTACGAGCAGTACTTC

size: many
J: TRBJ2-5
length: 15
V: TRBV5-6
D: .
CDR3: CASSYPTGEGETQYF
DNA: TGTGCCAGCAGCTACCCAACAGGGGAGGGAGAGACCCAGTACTTC

size: .
J: TRBJ2-5
length: 16
V: TRBV6-5
D: TRBD2
CDR3: CASSYTSGGFQETQYF
DNA: TGTGCCAGCAGTTACACTAGCGGGGGGTTCCAAGAGACCCAGTACTTC

size: .
J: TRBJ2-5
length: 13
V: TRBV20-1
D: TRBD1
CDR3: CSAEGQPQETQYF
DNA: TGCAGTGCTGAGGGACAGCCCCAAGAGACCCAGTACTTC

size: .
J: TRBJ2-1
length: 16
V: TRBV7-9
D: TRBD2
CDR3: CASSLDLAGVNNERFF
DNA: TGTGCCAGCAGCTTAGACCTAGCGGGGGTAAACAATGAGCGGTTCTTC

size: once
J: TRBJ2-7
length: 14
V: TRBV24-1
D: .
CDR3: CATSARTLPYEQYF
DNA: TGTGCCACCAGTGCGAGGACGTTACCCTACGAGCAGTACTTC

size: .
J: TRBJ2-7
length: 13
V: TRBV20-1
D: .
CDR3: CSAPGLSLDEQYF
DNA: TGCAGTGCCCCGGGACTGAGCCTTGACGAGCAGTACTTC